This T cell receptor beta chain was sequenced for a study of T cell responses to AZD1222 COVID-19 vaccine. Clones were read by immunoSEQ multiplex PCR, and TCRdb kept only the in-frame ones, dropping some. The profile shows roughly 180,000 clones, 92% of them singletons. The CDR3 extends over 17 amino acids. From germline, CDR1 is SEHNR and CDR2 FQNEAQ (reference sequence). J gave up 0 bases and V 9 bases, and 10 bases lay outside the gene matches. This receptor was obtained from an adult who received the AZD1222 COVID-19 vaccine. This specimen consisted of peripheral blood, obtained 28 days after the second AZD1222 dose. This chain connects TRBV7-9 to TRBJ2-6; 8 nucleotides agree with TRBD2. The CDR3 coding sequence is TGTGCCAGGGGATCTAGCGGGTTTACCTCTGGGGCCAACGTCCTGACTTTC. It encodes CARGSSGFTSGANVLTF.